The clone carrying this TCR beta chain came up a few times. Its matching antigen is unknown. The V gene's germline CDR1 is MGHDK and CDR2 SYGVNS. The CDR3 runs to 14 residues. Trimming pared 3 bases from V and 4 bases from J, leaving 12 bases between. The protocol was immunoSEQ multiplex PCR, while the TCRdb copy is restricted to in-frame clones and leaves out a portion. The data hold around 8,000 clones, with about 70% observed a single time. This sample stems from a study of immune cell composition in non-small cell lung cancer. The wider study: Tumours were mainly lung adenocarcinoma or squamous cell carcinoma.

General observations from the study: Tumour TCR-beta clonality was not significantly tied to smoking pack-years. Overall clonality, unlike maximal tumour-associated clone frequency, did not predict TIL reactivity. Top 10 clone scores and clonality were higher in squamous than adenocarcinoma.

This clonotype originated in a human donor with non-small cell lung cancer. Specimen: lung tumor tissue. The rearrangement joins TRBV25-1 to TRBJ1-2; maybe TRBD1 (5 bases). CDR3 DNA sequence: TGTGCCAGCAGTGATCAGGGAACCCGCTATGGCTACACCTTC. It yields the protein CASSDQGTRYGYTF.